The 32 T cell receptor beta chains listed next were all sequenced from one sample in a study of T cell responses to AZD1222 COVID-19 vaccine. Assay: immunoSEQ multiplex PCR; the TCRdb copy retains only in-frame clones and omits some. The table has around 120,000 clones, 80% to 90% seen once. The sequencing used peripheral blood, collected on day 0 of MenACWY control vaccination. The source of these receptors is an adult in good health.

This chain uses TRBV11-2 with TRBJ2-3; 10 bases are shared with TRBD2. V lost 1 base and J lost 0; bases outside the gene matches: 7. Germline V gene sequence: CDR1 SGHAT, CDR2 FQNNGV. The CDR3 contains 18 residues. This CDR3 is CASSLGLAGSRSTDTQYF. Written as DNA, the CDR3 is TGTGCCAGCAGCTTAGGACTAGCGGGCTCTAGGAGCACAGATACGCAGTATTTT.

The chain carries TRBV18 and TRBJ2-2; D gene ambiguous. The CDR3 is 16 amino acids. CDR1 is KGHSH, CDR2 LQKENI, per germline. V lost 1 base and J 4 bases, leaving 13 bases between the germline ends. CDR3 nucleotide sequence: TGTGCCAGCTCACCACGAGGAGAGCCTAGCACCGGGGAGCTGTTTTTT. Its protein is CASSPRGEPSTGELFF.

The genes are TRBV6-6 and TRBJ1-3, with D possibly matching TRBD1 (5 bases). The CDR3 is 15 amino acids. The V and J ends lost 4 bases and 0 bases respectively, with 10 bases between them. The germline gives CDR1 MNHNY, CDR2 SVGAGI (reference sequence). CDR3 protein: CASSLGGGSGNTIYF. The CDR3, as DNA: TGTGCCAGCAGTTTGGGGGGGGGCTCTGGAAACACCATATATTTT.

CDR3 in DNA: TGTGCCAGCAGCTCACAAGACAAAAACGAGCAGTACTTC. Translated: CASSSQDKNEQYF. The gene calls are TRBV7-2 and TRBJ2-7; no reliable D call. This CDR3 spans 13 amino acids. Germline V gene sequence: CDR1 SGHTA, CDR2 FQGNSA. The ends were cut back, 4 bases at V and 5 bases at J, with 12 bases in the middle.

The V and J genes are TRBV2 and TRBJ2-4; D is possibly TRBD2 (6 bases). Deletions cut 4 bases from V and 0 bases from J, with 13 bases between. The CDR3 loop spans 16 amino acids. Germline loops: CDR1 SNHLY, CDR2 FYNNEI. The CDR3 sequence: CASSVGTGIAKNIQYF. The DNA of the CDR3 is TGTGCCAGCAGTGTAGGGACTGGGATAGCCAAAAACATTCAGTACTTC.

The gene calls are TRBV4-2 and TRBJ2-7, with 7 bases identical to TRBD1. Germline CDR1 LGHNA, CDR2 YNFKEQ. This CDR3 has 16 amino acids. Trimming removed 0 bases from V and 5 bases from J; junction bases left unmatched: 10. CDR3 protein: CASSQDQQGIRNEQYF. In DNA form, the CDR3 reads TGTGCCAGCAGCCAAGATCAACAGGGGATTAGGAACGAGCAGTACTTC.

The chain uses TRBV11-3 and TRBJ1-1; 7 bases line up with TRBD1. J gave up 11 bases and V 2 bases, and 8 bases lay outside the gene matches. CDR3 length: 13 residues. The germline V gene has CDR1 SGHNT and CDR2 YENEEA. This chain's CDR3 is CASSLRQGSMAFF. The CDR3 DNA sequence: TGTGCCAGCAGCTTACGACAGGGATCTATGGCTTTCTTT.

This clone appeared a single time. The genes are TRBV6-2 or TRBV6-3 and TRBJ2-3; no clear D gene. The V gene lost 2 bases and the J gene lost 6 bases, with 9 bases spanning the gap. Germline loops: CDR1 MNHEY, CDR2 SVGEGT. The CDR3 length is 13 residues. Here the CDR3 reads CASSYAGVDTQYF. The CDR3 region has the DNA TGTGCCAGCAGTTACGCAGGTGTTGATACGCAGTATTTT.

This chain links TRBV12-3 or TRBV12-4 with TRBJ1-4; a possible D gene is TRBD1 (5 bases). V lost 5 bases to trimming and J lost 6 bases, with 7 bases between them. The CDR3 has 12 residues. The CDR3 region is CASSTGDEKLFF. In DNA, the CDR3 is TGTGCCAGCAGTACGGGGGATGAAAAACTGTTTTTT.

The chain recombines TRBV4-2 with TRBJ2-5; a weak D match, TRBD2 (5 bases). Trimming removed 3 bases at V and 9 bases at J, with 17 bases between. Per the germline V gene, CDR1 is LGHNA and CDR2 is YNFKEQ. The CDR3 is 14 residues long. CDR3 in DNA: TGTGCCAGCAGCCACCTGACGGAACCCGGGGCCCAGTACTTC. Translation: CASSHLTEPGAQYF.

This chain connects TRBV11-2 to TRBJ1-5, with a weak D call TRBD1 (6 bases). The germline CDR1 and CDR2 sequences are SGHAT and FQNNGV. Trimming pared 1 base from V and 6 bases from J, leaving 13 bases between. There are 15 residues in the CDR3. The CDR3 here is CASSLGGGISQPQHF. The CDR3 bases are TGTGCCAGCAGCTTAGGAGGGGGTATAAGTCAGCCCCAGCATTTT.

V usage is TRBV4-2 and J usage is TRBJ1-2; D is perhaps TRBD1 (6 bases). V lost 5 bases, J lost 4 bases, and 11 bases lay in between. The CDR3 has 13 amino acids. Germline CDR1 is LGHNA and CDR2 is YNFKEQ. The CDR3 is CASSSQGGYGYTF. DNA for the CDR3: TGTGCCAGCAGCTCCCAAGGGGGCTATGGCTACACCTTC.

This clone was picked up one time. The rearrangement joins TRBV2 to TRBJ2-5, with D possibly TRBD2 on 5 matching bases. The V gene lost 8 bases and the J gene lost 1 base, with 14 bases spanning the gap. Germline values: CDR1 SNHLY, CDR2 FYNNEI. The CDR3 length is 14 residues. CDR3 in amino acids: CASRPNGGQETQYF. DNA for the CDR3: TGTGCCAGCCGCCCAAACGGAGGCCAAGAGACCCAGTACTTC.

This rearrangement joins TRBV5-8 to TRBJ2-3; 8 bases agree with TRBD1. Germline V gene data show CDR1 as SGHTS and CDR2 as YDEGEE. The ends lost 0 bases at V and 5 bases at J; junction bases unmatched: 2. CDR3 length: 14 residues. The CDR3 spells CASSLGTGRDTQYF. The CDR3, as DNA: TGTGCCAGCAGCTTGGGGACAGGGCGAGATACGCAGTATTTT.

This sequence joins TRBV4-1 and TRBJ1-1; 9 positions agree with TRBD1. The CDR3 spans 17 residues. CDR1 is MGHRA and CDR2 is YSYEKL in the germline V gene. The V gene end was trimmed by 6 bases and the J gene end by 5 bases; junction bases not matched to a gene: 16. The CDR3 region has the DNA TGCGCCAGCAGTCAGGATCGGGGGACAGGGATCGGGACTGAAGCTTTCTTT. Amino acid sequence: CASSQDRGTGIGTEAFF.

This sequence joins TRBV6-5 and TRBJ1-3; perhaps TRBD1 as D (6 bases). The CDR3 sequence is 15 residues long. CDR1 is MNHEY and CDR2 is SVGAGI in the germline V gene. Trimming took off 8 bases at V and 4 bases at J, with 18 bases between the two ends. The CDR3 DNA reads as TGTGCCAGCCAAGGGGGGGGATCTCGCGGAAACACCATATATTTT. This codes for CASQGGGSRGNTIYF.

The V gene is TRBV28, the J gene TRBJ1-1; D may be TRBD1 (5 bases). Trimming removed 2 bases at V and 4 bases at J, with 11 bases between. This CDR3 has 14 residues. Germline CDR1 and CDR2: MDHEN and SYDVKM. The CDR3 region is CASSLIGRATEAFF. DNA of the CDR3: TGTGCCAGCAGTTTAATCGGCAGGGCCACTGAAGCTTTCTTT.

This clone was observed a few times. The V and J genes are TRBV11-2 and TRBJ2-2, with unresolved D. The CDR3 is made up of 13 amino acids. Germline loops: CDR1 SGHAT, CDR2 FQNNGV. Trimming removed 7 bases at V and 5 bases at J, with 11 bases between. The chain's CDR3 is CASTPYGTGELFF. Here the CDR3 DNA reads TGTGCCAGCACACCCTATGGGACCGGGGAGCTGTTTTTT. The full variable domain, its missing parts supplied by reference TRBV11-2 and TRBJ2-2, is EAGVAQSPRYKIIEKRQSVAFWCNPISGHATLYWYQQILGQGPKLLIQFQNNGVVDDSQLPKDRFSAERLKGVDSTLKIQPAKLEDSAVYLCASTPYGTGELFFGEGSRLTVL.

V usage is TRBV6-2 or TRBV6-3 and J usage is TRBJ2-3, with 7 bases identical to TRBD1. Unmatched junction bases numbered 5, after V lost 6 bases and J lost 2 bases. CDR3 length: 14 amino acids. From germline, CDR1 is MNHEY and CDR2 SVGEGT. The CDR3 here is CASSWDSSTDTQYF. The CDR3 DNA follows: TGTGCCAGCAGCTGGGACAGTTCCACAGATACGCAGTATTTT.

The chain employs TRBV7-8 and TRBJ1-5, with D perhaps matching TRBD1 (6 bases). Germline assignment: CDR1 SGHVS and CDR2 FQNEAQ. The CDR3 sequence is 15 residues long. The germline V and J ends were trimmed by 6 bases and 7 bases, with 19 bases remaining between them. The CDR3 nucleotides read TGTGCCAGCAGTTACTCGGCGGGGGCTAACCAGCCCCAGCATTTT. Amino acids: CASSYSAGANQPQHF.

The J gene is TRBJ1-3, the V gene TRBV19; TRBD1 matches 7 bases. The CDR3 contains 16 residues. CDR1 and CDR2 (germline): LNHDA, SQIVND (reference sequence). V was pared by 6 bases and J by 0 bases, with 8 bases of the junction left unmatched. The CDR3 coding sequence is TGTGCCAGTAGCAGCGAGGGGGCCCCCTCTGGAAACACCATATATTTT. Protein: CASSSEGAPSGNTIYF.

This clone is medium-sized (0.01 to 0.1%). The V call is TRBV3-1 (or the pseudogene TRBV3-2), the J call TRBJ2-5; 9 bases agree with TRBD1. Germline CDR1 and CDR2: LGHDT and YNNKEL (reference sequence). Trimming removed 4 bases from V and 8 bases from J; junction bases left unmatched: 8. The CDR3 loop spans 14 amino acids. The CDR3 protein is CASSPRDREATQYF. CDR3 DNA: TGTGCCAGCAGCCCGAGGGACAGGGAGGCTACCCAGTACTTC.

This clone was observed once. V gene TRBV21-1 combines with J gene TRBJ1-6. TRBV21-1 represents a pseudogene. This CDR3 region has 14 residues. DNA of the CDR3: TGTGCCAGCAGCAAAGGGTCCGACAATTCACCCCTCCACTTT. Translated, it gives CASSKGSDNSPLHF.

V gene TRBV4-2 combines with J gene TRBJ2-1, with TRBD2 matching 11 bases. This CDR3 has 15 residues. The junction had 4 bases not matched to a gene; V was cut back by 4 bases and J by 5 bases. Germline CDR1 is LGHNA and CDR2 is YNFKEQ. The CDR3 loop reads CASSRGLAGDNEQFF. The CDR3 nucleotides are TGTGCCAGCAGCCGTGGACTAGCGGGCGACAATGAGCAGTTCTTC.

This CDR3 is CASSEEVTEQYF. In nucleotides, the CDR3 is TGTGCCAGCAGTGAAGAAGTGACTGAGCAGTACTTC. The rearrangement joins TRBV2 to TRBJ2-7; D call uncertain. Germline CDR1 SNHLY, CDR2 FYNNEI. V lost 1 base and J lost 7, with 8 bases in between. The CDR3 spans 12 residues.

CDR3 nucleotide sequence: TGTGCCAGCGCGGCAGGGGGGAACCCCTATGGCTACACCTTC. This sequence encodes CASAAGGNPYGYTF. This rearrangement joins TRBV6-5 to TRBJ1-2; 7 bases match TRBD1. This CDR3 spans 14 amino acids. V lost 8 bases, J lost 4 bases, and 10 bases stayed unmatched. Germline CDR1 is MNHEY and CDR2 is SVGAGI.

The chain employs TRBV2 and TRBJ2-3; 13 nucleotides agree with TRBD2. Germline CDR1 reads SNHLY; CDR2 reads FYNNEI. V lost 7 bases to trimming and J lost 4 bases; unmatched junction nucleotides: 5. CDR3 length equals 15 residues. CDR3 in DNA: TGTGCCAGCACAAGACTAGCGGGGGGAGCAGATACGCAGTATTTT. Residues: CASTRLAGGADTQYF.

CDR3 protein: CASSFGPGVSYGYTF. CDR3 DNA: TGTGCCAGCAGTTTTGGTCCGGGGGTCAGCTATGGCTACACCTTC. The chain combines TRBV28 with TRBJ1-2, with TRBD1 as a possible D gene (5 bases). This CDR3 spans 15 amino acids. The V end was cut by 3 bases, the J end by 4 bases, with 15 bases between. Germline loops: CDR1 MDHEN, CDR2 SYDVKM.

This CDR3 reads CASSPRDRGYGYTF. The CDR3 nucleotides are TGTGCCAGCAGCCCCCGGGACAGGGGCTATGGCTACACCTTC. This chain connects TRBV6-5 to TRBJ1-2; 10 positions match TRBD1. The CDR3 runs to 14 residues. CDR1 and CDR2 (germline): MNHEY, SVGAGI. Trimming at V came to 6 bases and at J to 4 bases, leaving 5 bases not matched to a gene.

This clone was seen once. The rearrangement uses TRBV7-2 and TRBJ2-5, with TRBD2 matching over 8 bases. Germline V lookup: CDR1 SGHTA, CDR2 FQGNSA. The CDR3 runs to 17 residues. With V trimmed by 5 bases and J by 7 bases, 18 bases remained unmatched. The CDR3 is CASSRAGGSGAGWTQYF. The CDR3 coding sequence is TGTGCCAGCAGCCGCGCGGGGGGATCGGGGGCGGGATGGACCCAGTACTTC.

J is TRBJ1-1 and V is TRBV18; D remains unclear. The germline V and J ends were trimmed by 4 bases and 1 base, with 13 bases remaining between them. There are 15 residues in the CDR3. Germline V gene lookup returns CDR1 KGHSH and CDR2 LQKENI. The CDR3 DNA reads TGTGCCAGCTCACTTTCGGCCATTTCGAACACTGAAGCTTTCTTT. This translates into CASSLSAISNTEAFF.

The chain couples TRBV11-2 to TRBJ2-3; no clear D gene. CDR1 SGHAT and CDR2 FQNNGV come from the germline V gene. V lost 2 bases and J lost 4, with 4 bases in between. The CDR3 length is 12 residues. The CDR3 nucleotides read TGTGCCAGCAGCTTAAACGCAGATACGCAGTATTTT. It specifies CASSLNADTQYF. Drawing the rest from reference TRBV11-2 and TRBJ2-3, the complete variable domain is EAGVAQSPRYKIIEKRQSVAFWCNPISGHATLYWYQQILGQGPKLLIQFQNNGVVDDSQLPKDRFSAERLKGVDSTLKIQPAKLEDSAVYLCASSLNADTQYFGPGTRLTVL.